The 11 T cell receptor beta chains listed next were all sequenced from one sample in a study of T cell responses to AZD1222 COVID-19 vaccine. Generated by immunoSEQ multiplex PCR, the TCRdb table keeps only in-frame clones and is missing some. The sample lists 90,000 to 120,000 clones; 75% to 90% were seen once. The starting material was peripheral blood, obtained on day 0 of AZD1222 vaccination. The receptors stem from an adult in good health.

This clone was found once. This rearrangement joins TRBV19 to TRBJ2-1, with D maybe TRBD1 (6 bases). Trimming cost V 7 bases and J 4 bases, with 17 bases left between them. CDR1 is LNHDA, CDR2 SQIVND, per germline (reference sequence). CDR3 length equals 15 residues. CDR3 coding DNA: TGTGCCAGTACCCCCGCCTCGGGACAATACAATGAGCAGTTCTTC. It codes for CASTPASGQYNEQFF.

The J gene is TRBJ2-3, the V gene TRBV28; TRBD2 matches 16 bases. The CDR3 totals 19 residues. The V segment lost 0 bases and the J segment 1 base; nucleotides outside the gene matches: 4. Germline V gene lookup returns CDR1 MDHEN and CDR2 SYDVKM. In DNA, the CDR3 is TGTGCCAGCAGTTTATGGTCCGGGACTAGCGGGGGGGGCACAGATACGCAGTATTTT. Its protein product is CASSLWSGTSGGGTDTQYF. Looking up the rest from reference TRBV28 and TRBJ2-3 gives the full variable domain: DVKVTQSSRYLVKRTGEKVFLECVQDMDHENMFWYRQDPGLGLRLIYFSYDVKMKEKGDIPEGYSVSREKKERFSLILESASTNQTSMYLCASSLWSGTSGGGTDTQYFGPGTRLTVL.

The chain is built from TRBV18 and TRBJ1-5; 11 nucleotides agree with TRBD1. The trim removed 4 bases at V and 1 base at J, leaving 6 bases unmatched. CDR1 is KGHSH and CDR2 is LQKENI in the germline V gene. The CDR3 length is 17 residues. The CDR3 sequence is CASSLKGDRGSNQPQHF. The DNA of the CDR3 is TGTGCCAGCTCACTAAAAGGGGACAGGGGGAGCAATCAGCCCCAGCATTTT.

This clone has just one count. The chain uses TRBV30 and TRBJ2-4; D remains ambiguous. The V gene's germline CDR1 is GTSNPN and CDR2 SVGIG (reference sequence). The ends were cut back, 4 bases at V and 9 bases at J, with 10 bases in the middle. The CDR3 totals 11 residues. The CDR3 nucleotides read TGTGCCTGGAAGGGTCTAGGCATTCAGTACTTC. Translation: CAWKGLGIQYF.

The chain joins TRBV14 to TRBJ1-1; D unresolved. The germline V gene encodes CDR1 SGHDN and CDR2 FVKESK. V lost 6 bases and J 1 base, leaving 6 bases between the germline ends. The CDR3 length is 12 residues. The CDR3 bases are TGTGCCAGCAGAGGGCGGAACACTGAAGCTTTCTTT. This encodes CASRGRNTEAFF.

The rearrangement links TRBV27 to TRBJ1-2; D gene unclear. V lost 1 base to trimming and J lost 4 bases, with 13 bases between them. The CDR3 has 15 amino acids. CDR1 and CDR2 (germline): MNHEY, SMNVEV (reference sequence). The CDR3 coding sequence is TGTGCCAGCAGTTTATGGGCGAACAATCTCTATGGCTACACCTTC. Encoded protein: CASSLWANNLYGYTF.

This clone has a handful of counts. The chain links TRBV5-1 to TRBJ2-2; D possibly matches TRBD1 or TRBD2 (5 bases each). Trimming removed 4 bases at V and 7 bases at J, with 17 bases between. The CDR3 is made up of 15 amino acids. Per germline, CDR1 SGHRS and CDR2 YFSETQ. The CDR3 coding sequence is TGCGCCAGCAGCAAGGACCGTCCTGGGGGCGGGGAGCTGTTTTTT. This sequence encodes CASSKDRPGGGELFF.

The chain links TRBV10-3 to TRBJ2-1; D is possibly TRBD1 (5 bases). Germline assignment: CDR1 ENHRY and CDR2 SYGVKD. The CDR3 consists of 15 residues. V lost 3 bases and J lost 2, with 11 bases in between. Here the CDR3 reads CAISDDRIPYNEQFF. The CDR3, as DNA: TGTGCCATCAGTGATGACAGAATACCCTACAATGAGCAGTTCTTC.

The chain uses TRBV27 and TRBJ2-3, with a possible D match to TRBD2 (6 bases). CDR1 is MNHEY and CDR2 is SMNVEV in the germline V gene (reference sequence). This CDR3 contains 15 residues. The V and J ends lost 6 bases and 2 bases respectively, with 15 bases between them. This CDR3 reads CASRRGLLNTDTQYF. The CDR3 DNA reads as TGTGCCAGCAGAAGGGGACTTCTAAACACAGATACGCAGTATTTT.

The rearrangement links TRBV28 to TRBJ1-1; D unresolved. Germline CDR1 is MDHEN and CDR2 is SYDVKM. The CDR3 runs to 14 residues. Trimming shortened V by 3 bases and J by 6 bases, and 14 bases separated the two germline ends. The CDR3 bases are TGTGCCAGCAGTTTTCGGGTTCTCGTCGCTGAAGCTTTCTTT. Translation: CASSFRVLVAEAFF.

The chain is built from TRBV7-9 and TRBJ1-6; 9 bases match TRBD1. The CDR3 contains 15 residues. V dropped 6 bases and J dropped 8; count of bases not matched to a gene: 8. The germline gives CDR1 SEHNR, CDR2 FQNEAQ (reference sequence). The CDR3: CASRSRDRADSPLHF. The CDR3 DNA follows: TGTGCCAGCAGATCAAGGGACAGGGCCGATTCACCCCTCCACTTT. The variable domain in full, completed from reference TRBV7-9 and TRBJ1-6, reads DTGVSQNPRHKITKRGQNVTFRCDPISEHNRLYWYRQTLGQGPEFLTYFQNEAQLEKSRLLSDRFSAERPKGSFSTLEIQRTEQGDSAMYLCASRSRDRADSPLHFGNGTRLTVT.